The source of this T cell receptor beta chain is a study of T cell repertoires and HLA-DP antigens. Clones were sequenced by immunoSEQ multiplex PCR, and TCRdb holds only the in-frame ones, with some missing. The profile shows 90,000 to 130,000 clones, more than 85% of them singletons. To note about this clone: The antigen is unknown.

This TCR derives from a woman aged 18 to 35 in good health and CMV-seronegative. The specimen was CD4+ T cells from PBMCs.

The CDR3 coding sequence is TGTGCCAGCTCACCACCGTACAGGGGGTCCACGAACACTGAAGCTTTCTTT. This translates into CASSPPYRGSTNTEAFF. The chain uses TRBV18 and TRBJ1-1; 8 bases map to TRBD1. V shed 0 bases and J 1 base; nucleotides not matched to a gene: 7. CDR3 length equals 17 residues. In germline, CDR1 is KGHSH, CDR2 LQKENI.